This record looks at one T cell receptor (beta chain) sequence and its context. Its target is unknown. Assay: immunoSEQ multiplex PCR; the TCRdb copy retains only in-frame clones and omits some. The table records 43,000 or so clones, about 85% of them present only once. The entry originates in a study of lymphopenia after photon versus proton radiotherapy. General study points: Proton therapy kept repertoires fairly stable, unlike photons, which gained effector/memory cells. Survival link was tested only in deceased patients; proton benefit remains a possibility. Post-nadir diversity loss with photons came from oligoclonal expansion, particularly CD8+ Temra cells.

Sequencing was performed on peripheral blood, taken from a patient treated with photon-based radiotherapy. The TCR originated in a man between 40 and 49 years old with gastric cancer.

The CDR3 DNA follows: TGCGCCAGCAGCCAAGATAGCGGGGGGGGCCGGTATACGCAGTATTTT. This sequence encodes CASSQDSGGGRYTQYF. This rearrangement joins TRBV4-1 to TRBJ2-3; 11 bases are shared with TRBD2. This CDR3 is 16 amino acids long. The V gene end was trimmed by 0 bases and the J gene end by 7 bases; junction bases not matched to a gene: 6. From germline, CDR1 is MGHRA and CDR2 YSYEKL.